The rows below give T cell receptor beta chains drawn from one sample of a study of blood T cell repertoires in COVID-19. TCRdb keeps only in-frame clones here, not all; method: immunoSEQ multiplex PCR. The sample has approximately 270,000 clones, 85% to 90% seen once. Material for sequencing was peripheral blood. The receptor source for this set is a man younger than 40 with acute or convalescent COVID-19. Both conserved end residues are part of each CDR3. The D gene is left open where the match is weak. Part of the rows lack a size; the others show once, few, many or a class for expanded clones.

J gene | D gene | clone size | V gene | CDR3 DNA | CDR3 protein
TRBJ2-1 | TRBD1 | - | TRBV5-4 | TGTGCCAGCAGTCCAGACAGGGCTGCCTCAAGAGAGCAGTTCTTC | CASSPDRAASREQFF
TRBJ2-7 | - | - | TRBV21-1 | TGTGCCAGCAGCAAAAGGCAGGGGGCTTGCGAGCAGTACTTC | CASSKRQGACEQYF
TRBJ1-1 | - | - | TRBV5-6 | TGTGCCAGCAGCTTGATGCAGGGCACTGAAGCTTTCTTT | CASSLMQGTEAFF
TRBJ1-1 | TRBD1 | once | TRBV19 | TGTGCCAGTAGTGCCTGGACAGGGAACACTGAAGCTTTCTTT | CASSAWTGNTEAFF
TRBJ1-1 | - | - | TRBV5-4 | TGTGCCAGCAGCTTGTCGAGGGCTGCTGAAGCTTTCTTT | CASSLSRAAEAFF
TRBJ2-7 | - | - | TRBV9 | TGTGCCAGCAGCGTAGCGGCAGGGGCCTTCGAGCAGTACTTC | CASSVAAGAFEQYF
TRBJ2-7 | TRBD1 | - | TRBV3-1/TRBV3-2 | TGTGCCAGCAGCCTCCTCTGGACAGGTTTCTACGAGCAGTACTTC | CASSLLWTGFYEQYF
TRBJ2-1 | - | once | TRBV4-1 | TGCGCCAGCAGCCAAGATCCAGAGACTAGATCCTACAATGAGCAGTTCTTC | CASSQDPETRSYNEQFF
TRBJ2-2 | TRBD2 | - | TRBV29-1 | TGCAGCGTTGAAGAGGGACTAGCGGGAGGGACCGGGGAGCTGTTTTTT | CSVEEGLAGGTGELFF
TRBJ1-2 | TRBD1 | - | TRBV18 | TGTGCCAGCTCACTCGGACAGGGGGGGAGCTATGGCTACACCTTC | CASSLGQGGSYGYTF
TRBJ2-3 | TRBD1 | - | TRBV6-5 | TGTGCCAGCAAACCGGGGACAGCACGAGATACGCAGTATTTT | CASKPGTARDTQYF
TRBJ2-1 | - | - | TRBV13 | TGTGCCTCCAGACAGAGCTCCTACAATGAGCAGTTCTTC | CASRQSSYNEQFF
TRBJ2-5 | - | - | TRBV2 | TGTGCCAGCAGTGAGGGGGCAGAGACCCAGTACTTC | CASSEGAETQYF
TRBJ2-7 | TRBD2 | - | TRBV29-1 | TGCAGCGTCGGACTAGGATCAGCGACATACGAGCAGTACTTC | CSVGLGSATYEQYF
TRBJ1-1 | - | - | TRBV6-5 | TGTGCCAGCTGGACAACCGAGAACACTGAAGCTTTCTTT | CASWTTENTEAFF
TRBJ1-2 | - | - | TRBV10-2 | TGCGCCAGCAGTGAGATAGGCAGGAGGAATGGCTACACCTTC | CASSEIGRRNGYTF
TRBJ2-7 | - | few | TRBV19 | TGTGCCAGTAGCGAAAGAGGGCCCCCCTACGAGCAGTACTTC | CASSERGPPYEQYF
TRBJ1-1 | - | - | TRBV5-4 | TGTGCCAGCAGCTTGGGACACTTCGGGGGTAACACTGAAGCTTTCTTT | CASSLGHFGGNTEAFF
TRBJ2-7 | - | - | TRBV30 | TGTGCCTGGAGTTTTTTGACGGGATTGAACGAGCAGTACTTC | CAWSFLTGLNEQYF
TRBJ1-1 | - | - | TRBV5-1 | TGCGCCAGCAGCTCGACAGTGAACACTGAAGCTTTCTTT | CASSSTVNTEAFF
TRBJ2-7 | TRBD2 | - | TRBV3-1/TRBV3-2 | TGTGCCAGCAGCCCAGCCGGGGGGGAGCAGTACTTC | CASSPAGGEQYF
TRBJ1-2 | TRBD1 | - | TRBV3-1/TRBV3-2 | TGTGCCAGCAGCCCCACCGGGACAGTGTACTATAACTATGGCTACACCTTC | CASSPTGTVYYNYGYTF
TRBJ2-3 | - | - | TRBV5-1 | TGCGCCAGCAGCTTGGGGAGGGAAGATACGCAGTATTTT | CASSLGREDTQYF
TRBJ2-5 | TRBD2 | - | TRBV4-1 | TGCGCCAGCAGCACTAGCGGGAGTACGGAGACCCAGTACTTC | CASSTSGSTETQYF
TRBJ1-4 | TRBD1 | - | TRBV6-5 | TGTGCCAGCGCCAGGACCCGGGACAGGGGTGAAAAACTGTTTTTT | CASARTRDRGEKLFF
TRBJ2-3 | - | - | TRBV5-1 | TGCGCCAGCTTTGAAACAGGGCACAGCACAGATACGCAGTATTTT | CASFETGHSTDTQYF
TRBJ2-1 | TRBD1 | few | TRBV5-1 | TGCGCCAGCAGCCCGGGGACAGGGGATTTGAATGAGCAGTTCTTC | CASSPGTGDLNEQFF
TRBJ1-2 | - | - | TRBV6-5 | TGTGCCTCCAGAGCGAGGGACTATGGCTACACCTTC | CASRARDYGYTF
TRBJ2-2 | - | - | TRBV5-1 | TGCGCCAGCGGCCCCGGACAGACCAAGAACACCGGGGAGCTGTTTTTT | CASGPGQTKNTGELFF
TRBJ1-6 | - | - | TRBV5-4 | TGTGCCAGCAGCTTGGACACCGCTGGCTCACCCCTCCACTTT | CASSLDTAGSPLHF
TRBJ2-1 | - | - | TRBV28 | TGTGCCAGCAAACAAGCGGAAGGTAATGAGCAGTTCTTC | CASKQAEGNEQFF
TRBJ2-3 | TRBD1 | - | TRBV27 | TGTGCCAGCAGTTTATTCTTCGGGACAGGGGGCACAGATACGCAGTATTTT | CASSLFFGTGGTDTQYF
TRBJ2-7 | - | - | TRBV5-1 | TGCGCCAGCAGCTTGCAACAGGGAGAGCTCTACGAGCAGTACTTC | CASSLQQGELYEQYF
TRBJ2-1 | - | - | TRBV5-1 | TGCGCCAGCAGCTTGGGGACAGTCTACAATGAGCAGTTCTTC | CASSLGTVYNEQFF
TRBJ1-6 | - | - | TRBV19 | TGTGCCAGTACCCTCGGGGACTATAATTCACCCCTCCACTTT | CASTLGDYNSPLHF
TRBJ1-2 | - | - | TRBV28 | TGTGCCAGCAGTCCCCCCCCCTTGGGACTGGTAGGCTACACCTTC | CASSPPPLGLVGYTF
TRBJ1-1 | - | - | TRBV14 | TGTGCCAGCAGCCAAGAAACTGGGGGCGCTGAAGCTTTCTTT | CASSQETGGAEAFF
TRBJ1-1 | TRBD1 | few | TRBV27 | TGTGCCAGCAGACGACCGACAGGGTCTGAAGCTTTCTTT | CASRRPTGSEAFF
TRBJ2-7 | TRBD2 | - | TRBV23-1 | TGCGCCAGCAGTCAATCTTGGGGAGGGGACCCCTACGAGCAGTACTTC | CASSQSWGGDPYEQYF
TRBJ2-2 | TRBD2 | few | TRBV6-5 | TGTGCCATCAAAATAGCGGGGAACACCGGGGAGCTGTTTTTT | CAIKIAGNTGELFF
TRBJ1-5 | TRBD1 | - | TRBV28 | TGTGCCAGCCACGAAAGCGGACAGGTTTATGGTCAGCCCCAGCATTTT | CASHESGQVYGQPQHF
TRBJ2-7 | TRBD1 | - | TRBV27 | TGTGCCAGCAGTCCGCAGAGGGACAGGGGGTCCTACGAGCAGTACTTC | CASSPQRDRGSYEQYF
TRBJ1-5 | - | - | TRBV6-5 | TGTGCCAGCATCCGGACATACTATAGCAATCAGCCCCAGCATTTT | CASIRTYYSNQPQHF
TRBJ2-1 | TRBD2 | - | TRBV23-1 | TGCGCCAGCAGTCGAGGTATAAGACTAGCGCCAAATGAGCAGTTCTTC | CASSRGIRLAPNEQFF